The T cell receptor beta chain under discussion was sequenced for a study of cytomegalovirus exposure and HLA in healthy donors. The CDR3 is 11 residues long. Germline V gene data show CDR1 as SGHRS and CDR2 as YFSETQ. Trimming took 5 bases from V and 6 from J, leaving 9 bases between them. 60 Vbeta and 13 Jbeta primers were used in PCR. TCRdb keeps only in-frame clones here, not all; method: immunoSEQ multiplex PCR. The sample consists of 200,000 to 250,000 clones, under 85% of them appearing once. Donors sampled were nominally healthy, though unrecorded immune exposures were likely. Sequenced material: PBMCs. The V call is TRBV5-1, the J call TRBJ2-7; D is ambiguous. The TCR originated in a man aged 50-59 years in good health and CMV-seronegative. CDR3 protein: CASSSHVEQYF. The DNA for the CDR3 is TGCGCCAGCAGTTCCCATGTCGAGCAGTACTTC. Filled out from reference TRBV5-1 and TRBJ2-7, the complete variable domain reads KAGVTQTPRYLIKTRGQQVTLSCSPISGHRSVSWYQQTPGQGLQFLFEYFSETQRNKGNFPGRFSGRQFSNSRSEMNVSTLELGDSALYLCASSSHVEQYFGPGTRLTVT.